This T cell receptor (beta chain) was captured in a study of tumor-infiltrating lymphocytes in primary liver carcinoma (dated by TCRdb to 2017 to 2019). Background for the entire study: The five patients, three men and two women aged 30 to 69 years, had hepatocellular carcinoma (four) or combined HCC and intrahepatic cholangiocarcinoma (one). The five patients had tumors of stage T1-T3 N0M0, with maximum diameters ranging from about 4 to 11 cm. Repertoires from technical replicates were highly reproducible, with mean shared-clone rates roughly 0.87 and correlation coefficients above 0.98. Across five regions of each liver tumor, along with adjacent normal tissue and blood, the study brought together TCRbeta repertoire sequencing, expression microarrays and whole-exome sequencing. To link TCRbeta repertoire diversity to the local molecular phenotype, the approximately 26 tumor region samples were profiled with Agilent mRNA microarrays. A total of approximately 35 specimens from 5 patients, comprising some 25 tumor regions, 5 adjacent noncancerous liver tissues and 5 peripheral blood samples, were covered by TCRbeta repertoire sequencing. Roughly 3.5 to 7.5 million productive TCRbeta reads were obtained per sample, and no significant difference in read depth was found between tissue types.

This clonotype has a count of ten or more. What this receptor recognizes is not known. Base qualities are not recorded, but no much larger clone differs from it by a single base. Without any cell sorting, total RNA and DNA were co-extracted from about 21-30 mg of bulk tissue using the AllPrep DNA/RNA mini kit. Between late 2015 and March 2016, roughly five patients in China with histopathologically diagnosed primary liver carcinoma had surgical resection. Chronic HBV infection was present in the patients, and the patients were treatment-naive at sampling. Each tumor was sampled at five spatially separated regions: the tumor centre plus the superior, inferior, left-lateral and right-lateral poles. Histological examination found more than 80% viable tumor cells in every tumor sample. Each fresh piece of tumor and adjacent tissue was cut in two, with one half stored in RNAlater at -80 degrees C and the other half sent for histology.

TCRbeta-specific cDNA was reverse-transcribed from around 0.45 ug total RNA using a constant-region primer and ProtoScript II reverse transcriptase. Construction of the TCRbeta libraries relied on three nested rounds of multiplex PCR, following a slightly modified ARM-PCR procedure. Sample barcodes and Illumina adapters were added in a final 25-cycle PCR with Deep VentR polymerase. Before sequencing, amplicons of 200-500 bp were gel-purified using a QIAquick gel extraction kit. An Illumina HiSeq 2500 was used to sequence the TCRbeta amplicons with 250-bp paired-end reads. The published analysis was carried out like this. Quality trimming of reads was performed with Trimmomatic v0.33, and paired reads were merged with FLASH v1.2.11 so that full CDR3 sequences could be recovered. V, D and J germline segments were assigned to the rearranged TCRbeta sequences by MiGEC v1.2.1b. Clonotype statistics, along with Shannon-Wiener diversity indices, were calculated using VDJtools v1.0.0. Except for diversity analysis, only the 250 most abundant clonotypes of each sample were used in subsequent analyses to reduce sampling bias. TCRdb trimmed public reads at Q25 via fastp, called clones via MiXCR and kept in-frame beta chains. Rows with one shared CDR3 protein collapse into an entry with the most common genes and DNA. TCRdb's processing, not the authors', yielded these V and J calls. For this sample there are about 130,000 distinct CDR3 sequences; under 65% appear just once. The ten largest clones add up to about 8% of the sample.

The study at large found these results: Because the samples were bulk and unsorted, CD4+ and CD8+ T cell repertoires could not be compared. Because only the TCR beta chain was sequenced and unpaired alpha chains were not captured, true repertoire diversity is likely underestimated. The study included only four to six patients, and the authors note findings should be validated in a larger study. The top 250 clones accounted for a significantly greater share of the repertoire in tumors than in blood (p = 0.039). Just about 8-25% of top clones turned up in all five regions of a tumor, which suggests spatial heterogeneity among tumor-infiltrating T cells. Consistent with antigen-driven expansion, pairs of tumor regions showed higher repertoire overlap (mean roughly 36%) than either tumor-adjacent pairs (approximately 17%) or tumor-blood pairs (roughly 14%).

The source of this sequence is a woman aged 55 to 70 with primary liver carcinoma and hepatitis B virus infection. The sample comprised liver tumor tissue from sampling region 3. Reading the label with the study, this specimen's cell subset or site is: tumor region T3, left-lateral pole.

At the DNA level, the sequence is TGTGCCAGCAGCTTCGACAGATCCTATAATTCACCCCTCCACTTT. It translates to CASSFDRSYNSPLHF. This receptor chain uses TRBV11-1 and TRBJ1-6; a tentative D match to TRBD1 spans 5 bases. The CDR3 sequence holds 15 residues, the cysteine and phenylalanine included. The entry retains the CDR3 DNA only, 45 bases that are in frame from base 1. CDR1 SGHAT and CDR2 FQDESV are derived from the germline V gene (reference sequence). The junction carries 7 bases between V and J, which are trimmed by 3 bases and 1 base respectively.